The 30 T cell receptor beta chains presented below share a single source sample, sequenced in a study of blood T cells in healthy people across ages. A J-beta primer mix and a sample-barcoded 5' primer were used in a second PCR of roughly 7 to 12 cycles. TCRdb independently ran MiXCR on the 5' RACE reads; one entry per CDR3 protein. The data show about 970,000 distinct CDR3 sequences, with roughly half seen just once and over 20% held by the top ten. Sequenced material: blood. The receptors stem from a woman aged 60-70 years in good health.

This clonotype was detected a few times. The chain joins TRBV4-2 to TRBJ2-5, with 8 nucleotides matching TRBD1. The germline V gene encodes CDR1 LGHNA and CDR2 YNFKEQ. Trimming took 3 bases from V and 2 from J; bases not matched to a gene: 2. The CDR3 extends over 14 amino acids. CDR3 DNA: TGTGCCAGCAGCCATGGGACAGGACAAGAGACCCAGTACTTC. Amino acid sequence: CASSHGTGQETQYF.

The sample holds a few counts of this clonotype. The J gene is TRBJ1-2, the V gene TRBV20-1, with D hard to call. CDR1 is DFQATT, CDR2 SNEGSKA, per germline (reference sequence). CDR3 size: 13 residues. The V end was cut by 6 bases, the J end by 4 bases, with 15 bases between. This CDR3 reads CSAPLGTLYGYTF. The DNA for the CDR3 is TGCAGTGCCCCCCTGGGTACCCTCTATGGCTACACCTTC.

The rearrangement uses TRBV5-1 and TRBJ2-1; TRBD2 is a possible D gene (5 bases). Trimming removed 5 bases at V and 10 bases at J, with 16 bases between. The CDR3 contains 13 residues. CDR1 is SGHRS, CDR2 YFSETQ, per germline. For the CDR3, the DNA is TGCGCCAGCAGTCTGGAGGCTAGCAGGGAGCAGTTCTTC. This gives the protein CASSLEASREQFF.

J is TRBJ1-2 and V is TRBV7-2, with D maybe TRBD1 (5 bases). CDR3 length: 16 residues. Per the germline V gene, CDR1 is SGHTA and CDR2 is FQGNSA. V lost 5 bases, J lost 4 bases, and 20 bases lay in between. The CDR3 DNA follows: TGTGCCAGCAGCACCGAAACGGGACGGACGATCTATGGCTACACCTTC. The encoded protein is CASSTETGRTIYGYTF.

This clonotype was counted a few times. The chain has TRBV28 and TRBJ1-1, with 7 bases identical to TRBD1. The V segment lost 5 bases and the J segment 4 bases; nucleotides outside the gene matches: 7. This CDR3 has 14 residues. Germline lookup yields CDR1 MDHEN and CDR2 SYDVKM. The DNA of the CDR3 is TGTGCCAGCAGTAAACAGGGGATCGGCACTGAAGCTTTCTTT. Amino acid sequence: CASSKQGIGTEAFF.

This clonotype showed up just a few times. The chain joins TRBV10-3 to TRBJ2-6, with D tentatively TRBD1 (5 bases). Germline assignment: CDR1 ENHRY and CDR2 SYGVKD. This CDR3 spans 16 amino acids. V was clipped by 2 bases and J by 2 bases, with 10 bases between them. The chain's CDR3 is CAISERGITGANVLTF. CDR3 nucleotide sequence: TGTGCCATCAGTGAGAGGGGAATTACTGGGGCCAACGTCCTGACTTTC.

The rearrangement uses TRBV27 and TRBJ2-2; TRBD2 aligns across 7 bases. The CDR3 is 14 amino acids. CDR1 and CDR2 from the germline V gene are MNHEY and SMNVEV (reference sequence). V was clipped by 5 bases and J by 7 bases; unmatched bases: 7. This chain's CDR3 is CASSGLDLNGELFF. CDR3 in DNA: TGTGCCAGCAGTGGACTAGATCTGAACGGGGAGCTGTTTTTT.

V usage is TRBV5-6 and J usage is TRBJ1-2; D possibly corresponds to TRBD1 (5 bases). The ends were cut back, 5 bases at V and 4 bases at J, with 21 bases in the middle. CDR1 is SGHDT, CDR2 YYEEEE, per germline. There are 16 residues in the CDR3. The CDR3 DNA reads as TGTGCCAGCAGACAAATGGAGGGTGGCAGGGCCTATGGCTACACCTTC. Translating gives CASRQMEGGRAYGYTF. Full variable domain (missing parts from reference TRBV5-6 and TRBJ1-2): DAGVTQSPTHLIKTRGQQVTLRCSPKSGHDTVSWYQQALGQGPQFIFQYYEEEERQRGNFPDRFSGHQFPNYSSELNVNALLLGDSALYLCASRQMEGGRAYGYTFGSGTRLTVV.

The chain couples TRBV29-1 to TRBJ2-5; 8 bases map to TRBD1. CDR1 is SQVTM, CDR2 ANQGSEA, per germline. The CDR3 has 13 amino acids. V lost 6 bases and J lost 2; bases outside the gene matches: 5. CDR3 protein: CSVRDRLQETQYF. CDR3 DNA sequence: TGCAGCGTCCGGGACAGGTTACAAGAGACCCAGTACTTC.

V gene TRBV6-5 combines with J gene TRBJ2-5, with D unresolved. Between the trimmed V and J ends, which lost 4 bases and 0 bases, there was a span of 21 bases. This CDR3 has 18 amino acids. From germline, CDR1 is MNHEY and CDR2 SVGAGI. As DNA, the CDR3 is TGTGCCAGCAGTTCCTTCCGGACGGGCCTGTTTGACCAAGAGACCCAGTACTTC. Translated, it gives CASSSFRTGLFDQETQYF.

The chain recombines TRBV20-1 with TRBJ2-3; D remains ambiguous. The CDR3 is made up of 14 amino acids. In germline, CDR1 is DFQATT, CDR2 SNEGSKA (reference sequence). V gave up 7 bases and J gave up 0 bases, with 14 bases separating them. The DNA for the CDR3 is TGCAGTGTCACCCATGGGGTTAGCACAGATACGCAGTATTTT. Protein product: CSVTHGVSTDTQYF.

This chain uses TRBV7-2 with TRBJ2-1; 7 bases map to TRBD2. The CDR3 sequence is 13 residues long. Germline CDR1 SGHTA, CDR2 FQGNSA. V lost 1 base, J lost 8 bases, and 2 bases stayed unmatched. CDR3 sequence reads: CASSLVREDEQFF. CDR3 DNA sequence: TGTGCCAGCAGCTTAGTTCGGGAGGATGAGCAGTTCTTC.

The chain recombines TRBV18 with TRBJ1-6; D might be TRBD1 (5 bases). Between the trimmed V and J ends, which lost 3 bases and 8 bases, there was a span of 14 bases. The CDR3 is made up of 15 amino acids. Germline V gene data show CDR1 as KGHSH and CDR2 as LQKENI. CDR3 bases: TGTGCCAGCTCACCTGAGGGACCGCAACATTCACCCCTCCACTTT. Its translation: CASSPEGPQHSPLHF.

The gene calls are TRBV6-2 or TRBV6-3 and TRBJ1-5; D is undetermined. Trimming shortened V by 2 bases and J by 11 bases, and 13 bases separated the two germline ends. Germline V CDR1 and CDR2: MNHEY, SVGEGT. The CDR3 spans 13 residues. This CDR3 is CASSYQNRAAQHF. The CDR3 DNA reads TGTGCCAGCAGTTACCAAAACCGAGCAGCCCAGCATTTT.

The CDR3 loop reads CASSQAVNQPQHF. The DNA of the CDR3 is TGTGCCAGCAGCCAAGCGGTGAACCAGCCCCAGCATTTT. J is TRBJ1-5 and V is TRBV3-1; D is undetermined. Germline V gene sequence: CDR1 LGHDT, CDR2 YNNKEL (reference sequence). The V gene lost 1 base and the J gene lost 7 bases, with 8 bases spanning the gap. The CDR3 extends over 13 amino acids.

J is TRBJ2-5 and V is TRBV29-1; TRBD2 is a possible D gene (6 bases). The end of the DNA fits TRBJ2-1 better, so the J call may be wrong. This CDR3 region has 12 residues. The germline V gene encodes CDR1 SQVTM and CDR2 ANQGSEA. The CDR3, as DNA: TGCGGCGCCCAAACTAGCCAAGAGACCCAGTTCTTC. Translation gives CGAQTSQETQFF.

The chain recombines TRBV5-1 with TRBJ2-7; possible D gene TRBD2, 6 bases. V lost 4 bases and J 6 bases, leaving 14 bases between the germline ends. Germline assignment: CDR1 SGHRS and CDR2 YFSETQ. This CDR3 spans 13 amino acids. DNA of the CDR3: TGCGCCAGCAGCGGATGGACTACTAGCGAGCAGTACTTC. It translates to CASSGWTTSEQYF.

The rearrangement uses TRBV15 and TRBJ2-5; 9 bases fit TRBD2. Germline V gene sequence: CDR1 LNHNV, CDR2 YYDKDF (reference sequence). V shed 3 bases and J 1 base; nucleotides not matched to a gene: 6. The CDR3 has 16 residues. The CDR3 DNA reads as TGTGCCACCAGCAGGTTTGCGGGGGGGTTCCAAGAGACCCAGTACTTC. Its protein is CATSRFAGGFQETQYF.

The gene calls are TRBV12-5 and TRBJ2-3; D perhaps matches TRBD2 (5 bases). This CDR3 region has 13 residues. Trimming pared 6 bases from V and 3 bases from J, leaving 10 bases between. Germline loops: CDR1 LGHNT, CDR2 FRNRAP. The chain's CDR3 is CASGPDWTDTQYF. CDR3 bases: TGTGCTAGTGGCCCGGACTGGACAGATACGCAGTATTTT.

This clonotype has ten or more counts. Germline is not matched at one junction end, which may reflect a read error. The V call is TRBV6-5, the J call TRBJ2-7; TRBD1 matches 7 bases. The V gene's germline CDR1 is MNHEY and CDR2 SVGAGI. This CDR3 contains 14 residues. CDR3 protein: CASSRDSSSYEQYF. The CDR3 bases are TGCGCCAGCAGCCGGGACAGCAGCTCCTACGAGCAGTACTTC.

This clonotype came up a few times. The CDR3 loop reads CASYRGRGDYEQYF. The CDR3 bases are TGTGCCAGTTACCGGGGGAGAGGGGACTACGAGCAGTACTTC. V gene TRBV2 combines with J gene TRBJ2-7; D is possibly TRBD2 (6 bases). Looked up from germline, CDR1 is SNHLY and CDR2 is FYNNEI. Deletions cut 9 bases from V and 3 bases from J, with 18 bases between. This CDR3 contains 14 residues. The full variable domain, in which reference TRBV2 and TRBJ2-7 provide the parts outside the CDR3, is EPEVTQTPSHQVTQMGQEVILRCVPISNHLYFYWYRQILGQKVEFLVSFYNNEISEKSEIFDDQFSVERPDGSNFTLKIRSTKLEDSAMYFCASYRGRGDYEQYFGPGTRLTVT.

V and J are TRBV28 and TRBJ2-5; 8 positions match TRBD2. The J call may be incorrect, as the DNA end agrees better with TRBJ2-7. The CDR3 runs 15 residues. Germline lookup yields CDR1 MDHEN and CDR2 SYDVKM. CDR3 amino acids: CASLGSGRPPREQYF. CDR3 coding DNA: TGTGCCAGCTTGGGAAGCGGGAGACCGCCTCGCGAGCAGTACTTC.

The CDR3 loop is CASRGGDKGAYEQYF. Written as DNA, the CDR3 is TGTGCCAGCAGAGGGGGAGATAAAGGCGCCTACGAGCAGTACTTC. The V call is TRBV6-2 or TRBV6-3, the J call TRBJ2-7; weak D call: TRBD1 (6 bases). The CDR3 is 15 residues long. Per the germline V gene, CDR1 is MNHEY and CDR2 is SVGEGT. The germline V and J ends were trimmed by 6 bases and 2 bases, with 17 bases remaining between them.

This clonotype has just a few counts. The V and J genes are TRBV20-1 and TRBJ2-1; maybe TRBD2 (6 bases). The germline V gene has CDR1 DFQATT and CDR2 SNEGSKA (reference sequence). The CDR3 extends over 16 amino acids. V shed 0 bases and J shed 3 bases, with 15 bases lying between them. In DNA form, the CDR3 reads TGCAGTGCTAGAGATTTGCGCGGGATAGGCTACAATGAGCAGTTCTTC. Amino acids: CSARDLRGIGYNEQFF.

This clonotype was seen only a few times. The chain combines TRBV29-1 with TRBJ2-3; 10 positions match TRBD1. The J segment lost 8 bases and the V segment lost 2 bases, leaving 4 bases of the junction unmatched. Germline V gives CDR1 SQVTM, CDR2 ANQGSEA. This CDR3 spans 13 amino acids. For the CDR3, the DNA is TGCAGCGTTGAACGACAGGGGGCTGGTACGCAGTATTTT. As protein: CSVERQGAGTQYF.

This clonotype was observed a handful of times. The chain links TRBV6-6 to TRBJ2-5; D is unclear. The CDR3 is 14 residues long. The germline CDR1 and CDR2 sequences are MNHNY and SVGAGI (reference sequence). V was pared by 2 bases and J by 5 bases, with 12 bases between. The CDR3 nucleotides are TGTGCCAGCAGTTACACGACGGTCAAGGAGACCCAGTACTTC. Translating it yields CASSYTTVKETQYF.

This sequence joins TRBV12-3 or TRBV12-4 and TRBJ2-7; TRBD2 aligns across 9 bases. Trimming at V came to 6 bases and at J to 8 bases, leaving 23 bases not matched to a gene. This CDR3 region has 18 residues. The CDR3 nucleotides are TGTGCCAGCAGCCACGGGGAATTAGGGCGGGAGGGCCACTTTAAGCAGTACTTC. Its translation is CASSHGELGREGHFKQYF.

There are a few counts of this clonotype. The CDR3 DNA is TGTGCCAGCAGCAGGTTTGCCCAAGAGACCCAGTACTTC. Amino acids: CASSRFAQETQYF. The chain employs TRBV12-3 or TRBV12-4 and TRBJ2-5; no reliable D call. V gave up 6 bases and J gave up 1 base, with 9 bases separating them. The CDR3 consists of 13 residues.

The V call is TRBV4-3, the J call TRBJ2-1, with 8 bases aligning to TRBD2. The CDR3 loop spans 15 amino acids. CDR1 is LGHNA, CDR2 YSLEER, per germline. With 4 bases clipped from V and 3 bases from J, the junction kept 5 bases outside the gene matches. The CDR3 region has the DNA TGCGCCAGCAGCCTGTGGCTAGCGGGCTACAATGAGCAGTTCTTC. This sequence encodes CASSLWLAGYNEQFF.

V gene TRBV6-1 combines with J gene TRBJ2-1, with 7 bases lining up with TRBD1. The J call is in doubt because the DNA end fits TRBJ2-7 better. The CDR3 extends over 15 amino acids. Germline values: CDR1 MNHNS, CDR2 SASEGT. The CDR3 spells CASRADRVSYNEQYF. CDR3 in DNA: TGTGCCAGCAGGGCCGACAGGGTCTCCTACAATGAGCAGTACTTC.